This TCR beta chain is drawn from a study of blood T cell repertoires in COVID-19. Study at large: The samples span acute and convalescent COVID-19 from the United States, Italy and Spain.

How the authors handled the data: Amplification of reference gene primers provided the estimated nucleated cell counts. Only in-frame clones appear in the TCRdb table, and some are missing; sequencing was by immunoSEQ multiplex PCR. That table furnishes V, J and clone size, whereas the DNA furnished D and trimming. This sample carries 200,000 to 250,000 clones, approximately 83% of them seen once, and the ten largest clones take about 2.4%. This clonotype was sampled from a woman in her fifties or sixties with acute or convalescent COVID-19. The sequencing input was peripheral blood.

CDR3 sequence: CASRGSATNEKLFF. The CDR3 DNA sequence: TGTGCCAGCAGGGGGAGCGCAACTAATGAAAAACTGTTTTTT. The chain has TRBV6-5 and TRBJ1-4; no definite D call. Trimming cost V 6 bases and J 0 bases, with 8 bases left between them. CDR1 MNHEY and CDR2 SVGAGI come from the germline V gene. There are 14 residues in the CDR3.